The sequence of this T cell receptor beta chain was determined in a study of cytomegalovirus exposure and HLA in healthy donors. Primers included in the PCR were 60 Vbeta and 13 Jbeta primers. Produced via immunoSEQ multiplex PCR; TCRdb's table is partial and in-frame only. The sample lists some 130,000 clones; 60% to 80% were seen once. Trimming left V 4 bases short and J 3 bases short, with 16 bases between. The CDR3 contains 15 residues. Germline V CDR1 and CDR2: MDHEN, SYDVKM. The TCR was taken from a young man in good health and CMV-seronegative. The genes are TRBV28 and TRBJ2-7; TRBD2 might be the D (6 bases). The sample consisted of PBMCs. In DNA, the CDR3 is TGTGCCAGCAGTTCGGAACCGGGACTGCGCTACGAGCAGTACTTC. The encoded protein is CASSSEPGLRYEQYF.